Following are 21 T cell receptor beta chains from one sample sequenced in a study of T cell responses to AZD1222 COVID-19 vaccine. Sequencing was performed with immunoSEQ multiplex PCR; in TCRdb, only in-frame clones are kept and a portion is missing. The table shows roughly 87,000 clones, with more than 70% occurring only once. The specimen comprised peripheral blood, sampled 28 days after the second AZD1222 dose. The source is an adult who received the AZD1222 COVID-19 vaccine.

The V gene is TRBV7-9, the J gene TRBJ2-5; 7 bases align to TRBD1. This CDR3 is 15 amino acids long. Trimming cost V 5 bases and J 3 bases; bases outside gene matches: 9. CDR1 SEHNR and CDR2 FQNEAQ come from the germline V gene (reference sequence). As DNA, the CDR3 is TGTGCCAGCAGCCCAGCCCCAGGGACAGAAGAGACCCAGTACTTC. Translating it yields CASSPAPGTEETQYF. Full variable domain (remainder filled in from reference TRBV7-9 and TRBJ2-5): DTGVSQNPRHKITKRGQNVTFRCDPISEHNRLYWYRQTLGQGPEFLTYFQNEAQLEKSRLLSDRFSAERPKGSFSTLEIQRTEQGDSAMYLCASSPAPGTEETQYFGPGTRLLVL.

The gene calls are TRBV5-5 and TRBJ2-4; D possibly matches TRBD1 or TRBD2 (5 bases each). There are 16 residues in the CDR3. Germline V gene data show CDR1 as SGHKS and CDR2 as YYEKEE (reference sequence). V was shortened by 1 base and J by 1 base, with 12 bases between the two germline ends. The CDR3 DNA reads TGTGCCAGCAGCTTGTCGACGGGACCTGCCAAAAACATTCAGTACTTC. This sequence encodes CASSLSTGPAKNIQYF. Supplemented by reference TRBV5-5 and TRBJ2-4, the full variable domain reads DAGVTQSPTHLIKTRGQQVTLRCSPISGHKSVSWYQQVLGQGPQFIFQYYEKEERGRGNFPDRFSARQFPNYSSELNVNALLLGDSALYLCASSLSTGPAKNIQYFGAGTRLSVL.

The gene calls are TRBV3-1 (or the pseudogene TRBV3-2) and TRBJ1-1, with 9 nucleotides matching TRBD1. Unmatched junction bases numbered 7, after V lost 4 bases and J lost 1 base. Germline V gene data show CDR1 as LGHDT and CDR2 as YNNKEL (reference sequence). This CDR3 spans 16 amino acids. CDR3 nucleotides: TGTGCCAGCAGCCGCTATACAGGGGGCGCGAACACTGAAGCTTTCTTT. This sequence encodes CASSRYTGGANTEAFF.

This clone has more than one count but fewer than ten. This chain joins TRBV4-2 and TRBJ2-1, with D perhaps matching TRBD1 or TRBD2 (5 bases each). Germline V lookup: CDR1 LGHNA, CDR2 YNFKEQ. The V end lost 7 bases, the J end lost 4 bases, and 14 bases lay between the germline ends. CDR3 length: 14 residues. CDR3 sequence (DNA): TGTGCCAGCAAGGACGGGGCCGATTACAATGAGCAGTTCTTC. Residues: CASKDGADYNEQFF.

The chain joins TRBV19 to TRBJ2-7, with unresolved D. Trimming shortened V by 9 bases and J by 4 bases, and 10 bases separated the two germline ends. Looked up from germline, CDR1 is LNHDA and CDR2 is SQIVND (reference sequence). There are 11 residues in the CDR3. The chain's CDR3 is CASRNQYEQYF. As DNA, the CDR3 is TGTGCCAGCCGTAATCAGTACGAGCAGTACTTC.

The chain is built from TRBV5-1 and TRBJ1-6; the match to TRBD1 covers 8 bases. The CDR3 consists of 13 residues. The trim removed 5 bases at V and 7 bases at J, leaving 2 bases unmatched. Germline V gives CDR1 SGHRS, CDR2 YFSETQ. The CDR3 sequence is CASRWDRNSPLHF. The CDR3 DNA reads TGCGCCAGCAGATGGGACAGGAATTCACCCCTCCACTTT.

V usage is TRBV6-5 and J usage is TRBJ1-1; 8 bases are shared with TRBD1. Losses at the gene ends were 8 bases for V and 6 bases for J; bases not matched to a gene: 11. CDR3 length: 14 residues. CDR1 is MNHEY and CDR2 is SVGAGI in the germline V gene. Written as DNA, the CDR3 is TGTGCCAGCGGAGGGGACAGGTCAAACGCTGAAGCTTTCTTT. Its protein is CASGGDRSNAEAFF.

The rearrangement joins TRBV24-1 to TRBJ2-2; 8 bases map to TRBD2. CDR3 length equals 18 residues. Germline CDR1 is KGHDR and CDR2 is SFDVKD. Trimming at V came to 2 bases and at J to 4 bases, leaving 11 bases not matched to a gene. Written as DNA, the CDR3 is TGTGCCACCAGTGATTCCCCGGGACTAGGTTTCGCCACCGGGGAGCTGTTTTTT. This codes for CATSDSPGLGFATGELFF.

This clone has just one count. The rearrangement uses TRBV3-1 (or the pseudogene TRBV3-2) and TRBJ2-3; TRBD2 might be the D (6 bases). The germline gives CDR1 LGHDT, CDR2 YNNKEL (reference sequence). The CDR3 spans 16 residues. Between the trimmed V and J ends, which lost 2 bases and 0 bases, there was a span of 12 bases. CDR3 in DNA: TGTGCCAGCAGCCAAAGGTACGGGAGTAGCACAGATACGCAGTATTTT. This sequence encodes CASSQRYGSSTDTQYF.

The chain combines TRBV5-8 with TRBJ1-2; 7 nucleotides align to TRBD1. Looked up from germline, CDR1 is SGHTS and CDR2 is YDEGEE. V lost 3 bases to trimming and J lost 4 bases; unmatched junction nucleotides: 6. This CDR3 contains 14 residues. The CDR3 sequence is CASSSYRGGYGYTF. Written as DNA, the CDR3 is TGTGCCAGCAGCTCCTACAGGGGCGGCTATGGCTACACCTTC.

V gene TRBV19 combines with J gene TRBJ1-1; the match to TRBD1 covers 7 bases. CDR3 size: 13 residues. Trimming cost V 7 bases and J 7 bases; bases outside gene matches: 9. Germline values: CDR1 LNHDA, CDR2 SQIVND (reference sequence). CDR3 in DNA: TGTGCCAGTACTCACAGGGGTATAGATGAAGCTTTCTTT. This codes for CASTHRGIDEAFF.

This clone was counted once. The J gene is TRBJ1-2, the V gene TRBV5-1; TRBD1 matches 9 bases. CDR3 length: 15 residues. V lost 3 bases and J lost 3; bases outside the gene matches: 6. Germline CDR1 and CDR2: SGHRS and YFSETQ. CDR3 DNA sequence: TGCGCCAGCAGCTCGGACAGGGGCGTTGACTATGGCTACACCTTC. Its translation is CASSSDRGVDYGYTF.

The chain has TRBV11-2 and TRBJ2-1; D is perhaps TRBD2 (6 bases). The CDR3 covers 16 residues. Germline CDR1 and CDR2: SGHAT and FQNNGV. V gave up 4 bases and J gave up 6 bases, with 19 bases separating them. CDR3: CASSSNAGRRGNEQFF. DNA for the CDR3: TGTGCCAGCAGCTCCAATGCGGGAAGAAGGGGCAATGAGCAGTTCTTC.

The rearrangement uses TRBV18 and TRBJ2-2; no clear D. The CDR3 has 15 amino acids. Germline CDR1 and CDR2: KGHSH and LQKENI. The V end lost 3 bases, the J end lost 5 bases, and 13 bases lay between the germline ends. CDR3 nucleotides: TGTGCCAGCTCACCCCGACATCCTACGACCGGGGAGCTGTTTTTT. Protein product: CASSPRHPTTGELFF.

The CDR3 DNA is TGTGCCAGCAGCCAGCCCTTGGGAGGGACCGGCACCGGGGAGCTGTTTTTT. The encoded protein is CASSQPLGGTGTGELFF. The chain links TRBV4-2 to TRBJ2-2, with TRBD2 identical over 7 bases. This CDR3 comprises 17 residues. Germline trimming cut 3 bases from V and 4 bases from J; bases unmatched to any gene: 11. Germline V gives CDR1 LGHNA, CDR2 YNFKEQ.

V gene TRBV19 combines with J gene TRBJ2-5, with no clear D. V was shortened by 4 bases and J by 0 bases, with 9 bases between the two germline ends. The germline CDR1 and CDR2 sequences are LNHDA and SQIVND (reference sequence). CDR3 length: 14 amino acids. CDR3 coding DNA: TGTGCCAGTAGTAAAAGACAAAACCAAGAGACCCAGTACTTC. Translated, it gives CASSKRQNQETQYF.

The chain combines TRBV7-9 with TRBJ1-5, with D perhaps TRBD1 (6 bases). V was trimmed by 1 base and J by 6 bases, leaving 7 bases between them. Germline V lookup: CDR1 SEHNR, CDR2 FQNEAQ (reference sequence). CDR3 length: 13 residues. The CDR3 nucleotides read TGTGCCAGCAGCTTAGACAGGGCTCAGCCCCAGCATTTT. Protein: CASSLDRAQPQHF.

The CDR3 DNA follows: TGCGCCAGCAGCTTGATTTCATCTGGGGCCAACGTCCTGACTTTC. It translates to CASSLISSGANVLTF. V gene TRBV5-1 combines with J gene TRBJ2-6; D uncertain. Between the trimmed V and J ends, which lost 1 base and 1 base, there was a span of 6 bases. Germline CDR1 reads SGHRS; CDR2 reads YFSETQ. CDR3 length: 15 residues.

This rearrangement joins TRBV7-2 to TRBJ2-3; TRBD2 is a possible D gene (5 bases). Trimming cost V 5 bases and J 2 bases, with 14 bases left between them. The CDR3 sequence is 15 residues long. Germline V gives CDR1 SGHTA, CDR2 FQGNSA. This CDR3 is CASSPRQRNTDTQYF. The CDR3 region has the DNA TGTGCCAGCAGCCCTCGTCAGCGGAACACAGATACGCAGTATTTT.

The chain couples TRBV24-1 to TRBJ2-6; TRBD1 is a possible D gene (6 bases). V was clipped by 3 bases and J by 4 bases, with 15 bases between them. CDR3 size: 17 residues. The germline gives CDR1 KGHDR, CDR2 SFDVKD. CDR3 loop: CATSDVTGSAGANVLTF. The CDR3 region has the DNA TGTGCCACCAGTGATGTCACAGGGTCTGCCGGGGCCAACGTCCTGACTTTC.

Only a few counts were recorded for this clone. V is TRBV29-1 and J is TRBJ2-3; D could derive from TRBD1 or TRBD2 (5 bases each). Trimming removed 6 bases from V and 0 bases from J, with 13 bases in between. Germline V gene sequence: CDR1 SQVTM, CDR2 ANQGSEA. There are 14 residues in the CDR3. CDR3 sequence reads: CSVTRGGSTDTQYF. The CDR3 DNA reads as TGCAGCGTCACAAGGGGCGGGAGCACAGATACGCAGTATTTT.